This TCR beta chain emerged from a study of T cells after posttransplantation cyclophosphamide. This clone was seen at least ten times. Its antigen is as yet unknown. Data came from immunoSEQ multiplex PCR; TCRdb stores just in-frame clones and leaves some out. Captured here are 10,000 to 15,000 clones, none seen once; the top ten comprise about 7.1%. V lost 6 bases, J lost 1 base, and 13 bases lay in between. The CDR3 runs 14 residues. Germline CDR1 reads MNHNY; CDR2 reads SVGAGI (reference sequence). Study-wide points: TRB overlap between skin or GI tissue T cells and blood was limited. Later post-transplant blood repertoires were often dominated by donor CD8+ memory clones.

The chain couples TRBV6-6 to TRBJ2-7, with D maybe TRBD2 (5 bases). The clonotype originates from a woman aged 40 to 49 in good health, CMV-negative, and a related stem cell transplant donor. The sequencing input was PBMCs. Here the CDR3 reads CASSKSPGSYEQYF. CDR3 sequence (DNA): TGTGCCAGCAGCAAAAGTCCGGGGTCCTACGAGCAGTACTTC.